This TCR beta chain is from a study of shared clonotypes between healthy human individuals. Points from the study as a whole: The researchers took only blood, and tissue repertoires probably look different.

About this clone itself: The antigen remains undetermined.

Samples underwent the assay at deep level. Generated by immunoSEQ multiplex PCR, the TCRdb table keeps only in-frame clones and is missing some. The sample carries about 1.1 million clones, approximately 78% recorded once. V lost 6 bases and J lost 5, with 10 bases in between. CDR1 and CDR2 from the germline V gene are MDHEN and SYDVKM. CDR3 length: 12 residues. A CD45RA+ naive subset and a CD45RA-negative memory subset were split from CD4+ cells. Sequenced sample: memory CD4+ T cells from PBMCs. Subset of the sample: CD45RA-negative fraction. The chain is built from TRBV28 and TRBJ2-5; no reliable D call. The sequence derives from a man between 18 and 29 years old in good health. Some clones in this sample may be carry-over from other donors' samples. The CDR3 sequence: CASSPAGETQYF. CDR3 bases: TGTGCCAGCAGCCCCGCCGGTGAGACCCAGTACTTC.